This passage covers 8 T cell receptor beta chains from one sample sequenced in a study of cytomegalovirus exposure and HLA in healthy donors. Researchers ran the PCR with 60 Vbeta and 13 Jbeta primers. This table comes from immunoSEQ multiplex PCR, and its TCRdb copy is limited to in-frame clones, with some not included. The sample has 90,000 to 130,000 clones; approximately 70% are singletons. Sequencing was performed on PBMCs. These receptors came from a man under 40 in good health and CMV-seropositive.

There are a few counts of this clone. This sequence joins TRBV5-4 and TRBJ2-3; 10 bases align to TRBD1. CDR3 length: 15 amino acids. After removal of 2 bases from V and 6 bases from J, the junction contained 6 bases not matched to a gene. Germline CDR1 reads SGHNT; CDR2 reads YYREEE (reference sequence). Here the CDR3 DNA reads TGTGCCAGCAGCTTTCCAGACAGGGGGCACGATACGCAGTATTTT. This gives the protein CASSFPDRGHDTQYF.

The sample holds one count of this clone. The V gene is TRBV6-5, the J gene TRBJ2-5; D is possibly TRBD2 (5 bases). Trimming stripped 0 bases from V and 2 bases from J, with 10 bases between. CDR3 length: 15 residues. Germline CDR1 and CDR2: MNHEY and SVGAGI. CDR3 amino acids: CASSYSQSGQETQYF. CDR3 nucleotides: TGTGCCAGCAGTTACTCGCAATCGGGACAAGAGACCCAGTACTTC.

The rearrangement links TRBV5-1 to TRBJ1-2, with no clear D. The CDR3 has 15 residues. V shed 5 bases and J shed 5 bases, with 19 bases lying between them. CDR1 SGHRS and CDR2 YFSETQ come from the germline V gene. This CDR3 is CASREGSRSTYGYTF. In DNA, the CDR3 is TGCGCCAGCAGAGAAGGCAGCCGTTCGACTTATGGCTACACCTTC.

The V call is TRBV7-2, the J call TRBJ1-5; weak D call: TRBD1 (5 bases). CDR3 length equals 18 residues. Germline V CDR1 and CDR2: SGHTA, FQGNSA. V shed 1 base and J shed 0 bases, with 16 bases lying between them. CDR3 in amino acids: CASSLDRFDIYSNQPQHF. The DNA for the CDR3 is TGTGCCAGCAGCTTAGACAGGTTCGATATATATAGCAATCAGCCCCAGCATTTT.

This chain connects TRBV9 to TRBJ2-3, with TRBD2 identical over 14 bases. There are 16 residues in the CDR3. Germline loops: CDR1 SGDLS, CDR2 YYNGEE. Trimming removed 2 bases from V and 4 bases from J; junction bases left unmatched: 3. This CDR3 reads CASSVTSGGDPDTQYF. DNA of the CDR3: TGTGCCAGCAGCGTGACTAGCGGGGGGGACCCAGATACGCAGTATTTT.

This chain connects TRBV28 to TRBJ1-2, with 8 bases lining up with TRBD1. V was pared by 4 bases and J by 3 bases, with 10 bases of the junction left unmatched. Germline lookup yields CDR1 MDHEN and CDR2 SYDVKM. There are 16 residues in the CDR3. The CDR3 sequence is CASSSRYRGGDYGYTF. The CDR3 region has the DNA TGTGCCAGCAGTTCCCGATACAGGGGGGGGGACTATGGCTACACCTTC.

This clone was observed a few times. This CDR3 reads CASSESRSYGYTF. The CDR3 nucleotides are TGCGCCAGCAGTGAGTCAAGGAGCTATGGCTACACCTTC. The J gene is TRBJ1-2, the V gene TRBV10-2, with unresolved D. V was pared by 0 bases and J by 4 bases, with 6 bases between. Looked up from germline, CDR1 is WSHSY and CDR2 is SAAADI. The CDR3 is made up of 13 amino acids.

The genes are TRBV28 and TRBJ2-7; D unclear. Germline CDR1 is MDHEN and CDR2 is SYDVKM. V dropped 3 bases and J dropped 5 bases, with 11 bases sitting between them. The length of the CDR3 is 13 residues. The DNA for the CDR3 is TGTGCCAGCAGTTTTAACAGTGGGCACGAGCAGTACGTC. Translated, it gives CASSFNSGHEQYV.